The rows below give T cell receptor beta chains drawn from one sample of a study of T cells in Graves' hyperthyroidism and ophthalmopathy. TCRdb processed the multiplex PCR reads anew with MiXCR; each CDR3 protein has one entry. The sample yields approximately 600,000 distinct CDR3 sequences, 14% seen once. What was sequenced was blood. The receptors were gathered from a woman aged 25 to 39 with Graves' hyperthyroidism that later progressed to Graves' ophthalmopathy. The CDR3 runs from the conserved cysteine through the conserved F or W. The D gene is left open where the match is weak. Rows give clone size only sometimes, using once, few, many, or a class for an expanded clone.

cdr3_nt: TGTGCCAGCAGTGTACAGGGAGACTCACCCCTCCACTTT
cdr3_aa: CASSVQGDSPLHF
d_call: .
clone_size: .
j_call: TRBJ1-6
v_call: TRBV6-1

cdr3_nt: TGTGCCAGCAGCTCACCGCCAGACGGCCGGCGGTACTTC
cdr3_aa: CASSSPPDGRRYF
d_call: .
clone_size: many
j_call: TRBJ2-7
v_call: TRBV7-9

cdr3_nt: TGTGCCAGCAGCTCACCGGGACAGGGGTACACCGGGGAGCTGTTTTTT
cdr3_aa: CASSSPGQGYTGELFF
d_call: TRBD1
clone_size: many
j_call: TRBJ2-2
v_call: TRBV11-2

cdr3_nt: TGTGCCAGCAGTTACTCGACCAACAGCCCCTACGAGCAGTACTTC
cdr3_aa: CASSYSTNSPYEQYF
d_call: .
clone_size: .
j_call: TRBJ2-7
v_call: TRBV6-5

cdr3_nt: TGTGCCAGCAAACGAGGGGGGGGGGGGGACACCTACGAGCAGTACTTC
cdr3_aa: CASKRGGGGDTYEQYF
d_call: .
clone_size: .
j_call: TRBJ2-7
v_call: TRBV28

cdr3_nt: TGTGCCAGCAGACATAGGCAAGGGGGAAGCACAGATACGCAGTATTTT
cdr3_aa: CASRHRQGGSTDTQYF
d_call: .
clone_size: few
j_call: TRBJ2-3
v_call: TRBV7-9

cdr3_nt: TGTGCCAGCAGTGAAGCGCCTGGCGGGGAGCTGTTTTTT
cdr3_aa: CASSEAPGGELFF
d_call: .
clone_size: many
j_call: TRBJ2-2
v_call: TRBV2

cdr3_nt: TGTGCCAGCAGCCAATCTCGACAGAACTATGGCTACACCTTC
cdr3_aa: CASSQSRQNYGYTF
d_call: .
clone_size: many
j_call: TRBJ1-2
v_call: TRBV14

cdr3_nt: TGTGCCAGCAGTTACAACCGGGGCAGGGTGGGCACCGGGGAGCTGTTTTTT
cdr3_aa: CASSYNRGRVGTGELFF
d_call: .
clone_size: .
j_call: TRBJ2-2
v_call: TRBV6-2/TRBV6-3

cdr3_nt: TGTGCCAGCAGCTTAAGCAGGGGGGATGGCTACACCTTC
cdr3_aa: CASSLSRGDGYTF
d_call: TRBD1
clone_size: .
j_call: TRBJ1-2
v_call: TRBV7-2

cdr3_nt: TGTGCCAGCAGCCAACCTTACGGGGAGCTGTTTTTT
cdr3_aa: CASSQPYGELFF
d_call: .
clone_size: .
j_call: TRBJ2-2
v_call: TRBV3-1

cdr3_nt: TGTGCCATTCAGACACTCATGAACACTGAAGCTTTCTTT
cdr3_aa: CAIQTLMNTEAFF
d_call: .
clone_size: .
j_call: TRBJ1-1
v_call: TRBV6-2/TRBV6-3

cdr3_nt: TGTGCCACCAGTATCCGGGGTGATTCCTACAATGAGCAGTTCTTC
cdr3_aa: CATSIRGDSYNEQFF
d_call: .
clone_size: many
j_call: TRBJ2-1
v_call: TRBV24-1

cdr3_nt: TGCGCCAGCAGCTTTAGGGTTATGGGTTCCTACAATGAGCAGTTCTTC
cdr3_aa: CASSFRVMGSYNEQFF
d_call: .
clone_size: many
j_call: TRBJ2-1
v_call: TRBV5-1

cdr3_nt: TGTGCCAGCAGTTACGTGTTAGGGATGCAAGATGAGCAGTTCTTC
cdr3_aa: CASSYVLGMQDEQFF
d_call: .
clone_size: many
j_call: TRBJ2-1
v_call: TRBV6-6